The sequence of this T cell receptor (beta chain) was determined in a study of blood T cell repertoires in COVID-19. Background on the study: Researchers got acute and convalescent COVID-19 samples from the United States, Italy and Spain.

Sequenced by immunoSEQ multiplex PCR; TCRdb stores in-frame clones only, minus some. This sample has fewer than 250,000 clones, with about 83% found just once. The participants were between about 18 and 90 years old and came from some 23 US areas. The CDR3 covers 15 residues. Trimming left V 3 bases short and J 0 bases short, with 12 bases between. Germline V gene lookup returns CDR1 MNHNY and CDR2 SVGAGI (reference sequence). The specimen was PBMCs or T cells enriched from blood (not recorded which). The source is a woman aged 40 to 55 who had been exposed to COVID-19. The chain has TRBV6-6 and TRBJ2-7, with D tentatively TRBD1 (6 bases). As DNA, the CDR3 is TGTGCCAGCAGTTATTTAGCGACAGGCTCCTACGAGCAGTACTTC. As protein: CASSYLATGSYEQYF.